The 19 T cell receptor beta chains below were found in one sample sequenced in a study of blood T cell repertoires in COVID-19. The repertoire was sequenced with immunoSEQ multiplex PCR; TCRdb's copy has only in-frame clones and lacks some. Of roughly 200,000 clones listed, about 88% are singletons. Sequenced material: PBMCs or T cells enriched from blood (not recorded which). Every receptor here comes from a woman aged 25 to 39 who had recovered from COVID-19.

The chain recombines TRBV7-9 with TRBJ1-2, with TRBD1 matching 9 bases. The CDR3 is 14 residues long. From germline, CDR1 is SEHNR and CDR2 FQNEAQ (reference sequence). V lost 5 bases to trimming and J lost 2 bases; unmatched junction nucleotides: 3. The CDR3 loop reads CASSRDRANYGYTF. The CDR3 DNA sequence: TGTGCCAGCAGCCGGGACAGGGCCAACTATGGCTACACCTTC.

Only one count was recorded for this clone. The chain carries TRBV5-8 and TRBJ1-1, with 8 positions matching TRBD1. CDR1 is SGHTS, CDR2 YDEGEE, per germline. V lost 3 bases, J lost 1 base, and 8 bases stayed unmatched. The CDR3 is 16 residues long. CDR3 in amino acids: CASSSDRDWGNTEAFF. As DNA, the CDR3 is TGTGCCAGCAGCTCGGACAGGGATTGGGGGAACACTGAAGCTTTCTTT. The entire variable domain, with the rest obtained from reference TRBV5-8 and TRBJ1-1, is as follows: EAGVTQSPTHLIKTRGQQATLRCSPISGHTSVYWYQQALGLGLQFLLWYDEGEERNRGNFPPRFSGRQFPNYSSELNVNALELEDSALYLCASSSDRDWGNTEAFFGQGTRLTVV.

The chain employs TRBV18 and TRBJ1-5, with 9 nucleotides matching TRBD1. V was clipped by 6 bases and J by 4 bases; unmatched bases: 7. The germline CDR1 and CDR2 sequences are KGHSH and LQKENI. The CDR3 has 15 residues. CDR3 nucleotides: TGTGCCAGCTCGCGGGACAGGGCCATAAATCAGCCCCAGCATTTT. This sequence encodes CASSRDRAINQPQHF.

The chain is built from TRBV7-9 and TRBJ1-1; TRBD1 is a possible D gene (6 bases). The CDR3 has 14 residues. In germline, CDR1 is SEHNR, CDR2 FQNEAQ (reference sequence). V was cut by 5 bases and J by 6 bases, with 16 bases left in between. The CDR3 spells CASSAEGVGAEAFF. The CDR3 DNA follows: TGTGCCAGCAGCGCAGAGGGGGTTGGGGCTGAAGCTTTCTTT. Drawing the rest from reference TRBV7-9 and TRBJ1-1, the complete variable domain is DTGVSQNPRHKITKRGQNVTFRCDPISEHNRLYWYRQTLGQGPEFLTYFQNEAQLEKSRLLSDRFSAERPKGSFSTLEIQRTEQGDSAMYLCASSAEGVGAEAFFGQGTRLTVV.

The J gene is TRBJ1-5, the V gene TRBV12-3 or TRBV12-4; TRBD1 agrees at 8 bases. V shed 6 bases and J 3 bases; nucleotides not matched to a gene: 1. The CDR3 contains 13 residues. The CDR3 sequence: CASRGQVNQPQHF. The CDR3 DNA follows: TGTGCCAGCAGGGGACAGGTCAATCAGCCCCAGCATTTT.

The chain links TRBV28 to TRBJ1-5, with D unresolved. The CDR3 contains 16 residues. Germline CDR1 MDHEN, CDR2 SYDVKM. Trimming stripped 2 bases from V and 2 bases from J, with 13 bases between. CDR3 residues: CASSLRSFYGNQPQHF. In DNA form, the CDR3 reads TGTGCCAGCAGTTTACGAAGCTTTTATGGCAATCAGCCCCAGCATTTT.

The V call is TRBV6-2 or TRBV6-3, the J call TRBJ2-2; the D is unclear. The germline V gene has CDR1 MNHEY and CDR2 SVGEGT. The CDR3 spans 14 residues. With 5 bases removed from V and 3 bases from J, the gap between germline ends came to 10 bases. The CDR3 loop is CASSKNSDTGELFF. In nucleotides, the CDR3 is TGTGCCAGCAGTAAGAATTCGGACACCGGGGAGCTGTTTTTT.

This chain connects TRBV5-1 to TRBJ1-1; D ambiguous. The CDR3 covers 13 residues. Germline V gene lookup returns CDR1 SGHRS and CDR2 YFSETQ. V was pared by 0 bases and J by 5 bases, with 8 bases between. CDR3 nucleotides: TGCGCCAGCAGCTTGGAAGACTCTACTGAAGCTTTCTTT. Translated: CASSLEDSTEAFF.

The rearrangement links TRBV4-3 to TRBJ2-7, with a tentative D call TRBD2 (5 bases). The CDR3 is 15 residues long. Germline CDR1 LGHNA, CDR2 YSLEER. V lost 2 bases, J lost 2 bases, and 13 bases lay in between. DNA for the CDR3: TGCGCCAGCAGCCAATTTCGGGGAGCCCCCTACGAGCAGTACTTC. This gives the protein CASSQFRGAPYEQYF.

The CDR3 loop reads CASSPPRSPSEAFF. The CDR3 DNA sequence: TGTGCCAGCAGCCCCCCCAGGTCTCCCTCTGAAGCTTTCTTT. V is TRBV7-2 and J is TRBJ1-1; no firm D call. Trimming took 5 bases from V and 6 from J, leaving 16 bases between them. The germline gives CDR1 SGHTA, CDR2 FQGNSA. The CDR3 is 14 residues long.

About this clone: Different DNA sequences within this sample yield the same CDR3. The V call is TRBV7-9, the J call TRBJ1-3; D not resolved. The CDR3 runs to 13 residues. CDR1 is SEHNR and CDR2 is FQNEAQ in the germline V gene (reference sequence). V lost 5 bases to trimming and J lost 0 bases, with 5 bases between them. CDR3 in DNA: TGTGCCAGCAGCCGGGACTCTGGAAACACCATATATTTT. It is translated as CASSRDSGNTIYF.

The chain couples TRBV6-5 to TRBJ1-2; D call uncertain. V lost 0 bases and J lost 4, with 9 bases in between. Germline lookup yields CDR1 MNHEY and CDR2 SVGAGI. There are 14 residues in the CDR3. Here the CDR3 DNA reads TGTGCCAGCAGTTACTCCAGGTTCGCCTATGGCTACACCTTC. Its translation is CASSYSRFAYGYTF.

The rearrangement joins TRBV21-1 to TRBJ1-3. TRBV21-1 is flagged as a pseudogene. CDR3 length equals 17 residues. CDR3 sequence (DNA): TGTGCCAGCAGCAACGGGGGTGATAATCTGACAGGAAACACCATATATTTT. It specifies CASSNGGDNLTGNTIYF.

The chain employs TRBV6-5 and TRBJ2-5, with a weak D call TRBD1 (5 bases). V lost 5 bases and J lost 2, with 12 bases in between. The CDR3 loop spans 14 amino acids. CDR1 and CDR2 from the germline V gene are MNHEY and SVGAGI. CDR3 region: CASSPRQLQETQYF. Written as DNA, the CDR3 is TGTGCCAGCAGTCCCAGACAGCTTCAAGAGACCCAGTACTTC.

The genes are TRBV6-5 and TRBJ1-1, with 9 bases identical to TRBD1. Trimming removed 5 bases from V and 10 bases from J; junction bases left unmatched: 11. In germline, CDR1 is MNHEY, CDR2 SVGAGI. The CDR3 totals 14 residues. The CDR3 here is CASSNDRDRVVAFF. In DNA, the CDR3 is TGTGCCAGCAGTAACGACCGGGACAGGGTGGTAGCTTTCTTT.

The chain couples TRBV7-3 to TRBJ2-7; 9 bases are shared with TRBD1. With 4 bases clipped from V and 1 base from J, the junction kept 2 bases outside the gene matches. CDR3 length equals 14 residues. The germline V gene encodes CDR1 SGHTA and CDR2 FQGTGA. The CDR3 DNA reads TGTGCCAGCAGCTCGGGACAGGGTTCCTACGAGCAGTACTTC. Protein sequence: CASSSGQGSYEQYF.

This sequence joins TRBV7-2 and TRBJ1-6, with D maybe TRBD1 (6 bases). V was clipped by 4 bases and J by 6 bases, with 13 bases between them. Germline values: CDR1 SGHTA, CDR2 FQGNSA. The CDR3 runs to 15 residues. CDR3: CASSSRQDFNSPLHF. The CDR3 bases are TGTGCCAGCAGCTCCCGACAGGATTTTAATTCACCCCTCCACTTT. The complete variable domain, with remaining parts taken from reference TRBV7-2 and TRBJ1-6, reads GAGVSQSPSNKVTEKGKDVELRCDPISGHTALYWYRQSLGQGLEFLIYFQGNSAPDKSGLPSDRFSAERTGGSVSTLTIQRTQQEDSAVYLCASSSRQDFNSPLHFGNGTRLTVT.

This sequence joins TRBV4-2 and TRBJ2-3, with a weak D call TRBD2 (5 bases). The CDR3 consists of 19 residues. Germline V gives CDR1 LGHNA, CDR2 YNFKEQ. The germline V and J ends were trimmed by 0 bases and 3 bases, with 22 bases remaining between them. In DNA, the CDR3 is TGTGCCAGCAGCCAAGATACGGGGATCGGTGTTAAGGGTACAGATACGCAGTATTTT. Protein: CASSQDTGIGVKGTDTQYF.

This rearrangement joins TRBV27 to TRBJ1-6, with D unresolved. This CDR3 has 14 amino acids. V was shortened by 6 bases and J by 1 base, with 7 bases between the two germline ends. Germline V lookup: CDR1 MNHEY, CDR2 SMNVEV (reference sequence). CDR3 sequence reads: CASSEASYNSPLHF. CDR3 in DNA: TGTGCCAGCAGCGAGGCGTCCTATAATTCACCCCTCCACTTT.